This T cell receptor beta chain is from a study of shared clonotypes between healthy human individuals. Findings of the study overall: How much donors shared clonotypes was expected to be affected by sequencing depth.

Concerning this clone itself: The antigen remains unidentified.

V shed 0 bases, J shed 6 bases, and the junction held 14 bases outside the gene matches. This CDR3 has 18 residues. CDR1 is MGHRA and CDR2 is YSYEKL in the germline V gene. Measured with immunoSEQ multiplex PCR; TCRdb has only the in-frame clones, and not every one. The table shows around 2,000,000 clones, with roughly 95% occurring only once. The chain links TRBV4-1 to TRBJ2-3, with 8 nucleotides matching TRBD2. The sequence came from a man younger than 35 in good health. The specimen sequenced was naive CD4+ T cells sorted from blood. Subset reported: CD45RA+ positively selected. In DNA form, the CDR3 reads TGCGCCAGCAGCCAAGATGGGGTAGGGGCGGGGGGAAAGGATACGCAGTATTTT. It specifies CASSQDGVGAGGKDTQYF.